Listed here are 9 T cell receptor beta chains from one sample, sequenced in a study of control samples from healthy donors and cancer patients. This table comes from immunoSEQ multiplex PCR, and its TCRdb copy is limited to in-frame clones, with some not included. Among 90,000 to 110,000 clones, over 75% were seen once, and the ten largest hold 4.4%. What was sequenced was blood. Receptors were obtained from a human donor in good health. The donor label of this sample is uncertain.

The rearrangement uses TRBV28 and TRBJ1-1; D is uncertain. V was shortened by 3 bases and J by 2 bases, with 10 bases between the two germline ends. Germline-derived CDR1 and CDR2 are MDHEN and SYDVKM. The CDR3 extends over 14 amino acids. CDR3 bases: TGTGCCAGCAGTTTCGGTGGCACTAACACTGAAGCTTTCTTT. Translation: CASSFGGTNTEAFF.

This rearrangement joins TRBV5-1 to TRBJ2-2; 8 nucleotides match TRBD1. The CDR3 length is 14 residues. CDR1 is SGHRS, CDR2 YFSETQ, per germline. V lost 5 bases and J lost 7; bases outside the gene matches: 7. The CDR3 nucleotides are TGCGCCAGCAGTCCAGGGGGCGATTTCGGGGAGCTGTTTTTT. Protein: CASSPGGDFGELFF.

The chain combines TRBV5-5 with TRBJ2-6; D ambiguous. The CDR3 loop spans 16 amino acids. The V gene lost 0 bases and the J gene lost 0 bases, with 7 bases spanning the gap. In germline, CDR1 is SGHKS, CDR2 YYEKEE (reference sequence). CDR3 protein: CASSLGTASGANVLTF. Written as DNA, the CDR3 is TGTGCCAGCAGCTTGGGTACAGCCTCTGGGGCCAACGTCCTGACTTTC.

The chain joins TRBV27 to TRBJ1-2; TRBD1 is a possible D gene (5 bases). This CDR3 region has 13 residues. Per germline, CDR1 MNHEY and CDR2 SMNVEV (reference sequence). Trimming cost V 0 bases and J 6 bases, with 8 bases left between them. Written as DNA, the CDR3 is TGTGCCAGCAGTTTATCGTGGGGGAATGGCTACACCTTC. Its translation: CASSLSWGNGYTF.

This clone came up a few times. The CDR3 coding sequence is TGTGCCAGTAGTTCCCTCGGGGAACGTCAGCCCCAGCATTTT. It encodes CASSSLGERQPQHF. This chain uses TRBV19 with TRBJ1-5; D unclear. The CDR3 totals 14 residues. Germline V lookup: CDR1 LNHDA, CDR2 SQIVND (reference sequence). Trimming took off 5 bases at V and 6 bases at J, with 14 bases between the two ends.

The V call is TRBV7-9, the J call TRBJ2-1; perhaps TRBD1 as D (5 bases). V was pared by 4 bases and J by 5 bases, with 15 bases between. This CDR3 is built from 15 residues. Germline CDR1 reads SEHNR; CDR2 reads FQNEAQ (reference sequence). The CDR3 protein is CASSSAPPGNNEQFF. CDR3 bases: TGTGCCAGCAGCTCGGCCCCCCCAGGGAACAATGAGCAGTTCTTC.

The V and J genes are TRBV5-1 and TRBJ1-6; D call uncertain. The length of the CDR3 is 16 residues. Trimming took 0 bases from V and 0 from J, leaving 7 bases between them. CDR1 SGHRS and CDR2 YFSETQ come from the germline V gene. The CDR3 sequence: CASSLDESSYNSPLHF. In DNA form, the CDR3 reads TGCGCCAGCAGCTTGGATGAGAGCTCCTATAATTCACCCCTCCACTTT.

The CDR3 is CASSSADRGGYTF. CDR3 DNA sequence: TGTGCCAGCAGCTCTGCCGACAGGGGTGGCTACACCTTC. The chain has TRBV7-8 and TRBJ1-2; 8 nucleotides align to TRBD1. Trimming cost V 4 bases and J 7 bases; bases outside gene matches: 5. The CDR3 contains 13 residues. Looked up from germline, CDR1 is SGHVS and CDR2 is FQNEAQ.

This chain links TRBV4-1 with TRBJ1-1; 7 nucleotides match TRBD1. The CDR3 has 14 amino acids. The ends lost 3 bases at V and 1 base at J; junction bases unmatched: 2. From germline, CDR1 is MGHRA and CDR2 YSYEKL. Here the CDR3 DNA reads TGCGCCAGCAGCCAGGGACAGACGAACACTGAAGCTTTCTTT. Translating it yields CASSQGQTNTEAFF.